These 17 T cell receptor beta chains were all obtained from the same sample, sequenced in a study of blood T cell repertoires in COVID-19. Clones were sequenced by immunoSEQ multiplex PCR, and TCRdb holds only the in-frame ones, with some missing. The sample contains about 180,000 clones, roughly 85% of which appear only once. Sequencing was done on a sample of peripheral blood. Receptors were obtained from a woman in her seventies with acute or convalescent COVID-19.

The V and J genes are TRBV19 and TRBJ1-1; D might be TRBD1 (6 bases). The CDR3 runs to 15 residues. Deletions cut 5 bases from V and 1 base from J, with 14 bases between. CDR1 and CDR2 (germline): LNHDA, SQIVND (reference sequence). The CDR3 region is CASSSPGHPNTEAFF. DNA for the CDR3: TGTGCCAGTAGTTCCCCGGGACACCCGAACACTGAAGCTTTCTTT.

CDR3 loop: CASSFVGTDYNEQFF. The CDR3 region has the DNA TGCGCCAGCAGCTTCGTCGGGACAGACTACAATGAGCAGTTCTTC. The chain joins TRBV5-1 to TRBJ2-1; 7 bases line up with TRBD1. The CDR3 length is 15 residues. Germline-derived CDR1 and CDR2 are SGHRS and YFSETQ. V lost 2 bases and J lost 3; bases outside the gene matches: 5.

The rearrangement links TRBV7-2 to TRBJ1-5, with a tentative D call TRBD1 (6 bases). The ends were cut back, 6 bases at V and 2 bases at J, with 11 bases in the middle. Per the germline V gene, CDR1 is SGHTA and CDR2 is FQGNSA. The CDR3 runs 14 residues. The CDR3 here is CASSNRQGNQPQHF. The CDR3 nucleotides read TGTGCCAGCAGTAACCGACAGGGCAATCAGCCCCAGCATTTT.

This chain connects TRBV2 to TRBJ1-6; possibly TRBD1 for D (6 bases). V was clipped by 6 bases and J by 7 bases, with 16 bases between them. Germline V gene data show CDR1 as SNHLY and CDR2 as FYNNEI. The CDR3 extends over 15 amino acids. CDR3 amino acids: CASSLRDIQNSPLHF. CDR3 sequence (DNA): TGTGCCAGCAGCCTCCGGGACATCCAAAATTCACCCCTCCACTTT.

The chain combines TRBV13 with TRBJ2-7, with 9 bases identical to TRBD1. The CDR3 consists of 16 residues. The germline CDR1 and CDR2 sequences are PRHDT and FYEKMQ (reference sequence). J was trimmed by 1 base and V by 5 bases; bases with no gene match: 9. CDR3 region: CASSRFRDRASYEQYF. Here the CDR3 DNA reads TGTGCCAGCAGCCGATTCCGGGACAGGGCATCCTACGAGCAGTACTTC.

This clone showed up just a few times. This chain joins TRBV2 and TRBJ2-2; no clear D gene. The CDR3 runs to 15 residues. Germline V CDR1 and CDR2: SNHLY, FYNNEI. Trimming cost V 0 bases and J 5 bases, with 10 bases left between them. The CDR3 DNA reads as TGTGCCAGCAGTGAAGCGATTAGCCTGACCGGGGAGCTGTTTTTT. Translating it yields CASSEAISLTGELFF.

This clone was seen once. This chain joins TRBV27 and TRBJ2-7; 11 nucleotides align to TRBD2. Germline-derived CDR1 and CDR2 are MNHEY and SMNVEV (reference sequence). This CDR3 is built from 14 residues. Trimming at V came to 5 bases and at J to 4 bases, leaving 4 bases not matched to a gene. This CDR3 reads CASSISGRVYEQYF. The CDR3 DNA reads as TGTGCCAGCAGTATTAGCGGGAGGGTTTACGAGCAGTACTTC.

V and J are TRBV5-1 and TRBJ2-7; 14 bases are shared with TRBD2. Germline V gene lookup returns CDR1 SGHRS and CDR2 YFSETQ. The V and J ends lost 1 base and 6 bases, in that order; junction bases with no gene match: 3. This CDR3 is 15 amino acids long. The CDR3 DNA sequence: TGCGCCAGCAGCTTGATTGGACTAGCGGGAGGCGAGCAGTACTTC. The encoded protein is CASSLIGLAGGEQYF. The full variable domain, completed using reference TRBV5-1 and TRBJ2-7, is KAGVTQTPRYLIKTRGQQVTLSCSPISGHRSVSWYQQTPGQGLQFLFEYFSETQRNKGNFPGRFSGRQFSNSRSEMNVSTLELGDSALYLCASSLIGLAGGEQYFGPGTRLTVT.

This chain connects TRBV6-2 or TRBV6-3 to TRBJ2-1; the match to TRBD2 covers 9 bases. J was trimmed by 3 bases and V by 4 bases; bases with no gene match: 1. Germline V gene sequence: CDR1 MNHEY, CDR2 SVGEGT. CDR3 length: 14 amino acids. The CDR3 protein is CASSSSGDYNEQFF. CDR3 DNA: TGTGCCAGCAGTTCTAGCGGGGACTACAATGAGCAGTTCTTC.

The chain employs TRBV14 and TRBJ2-1; 10 bases fit TRBD2. With 4 bases clipped from V and 7 bases from J, the junction kept 4 bases outside the gene matches. The V gene's germline CDR1 is SGHDN and CDR2 FVKESK. The CDR3 spans 14 residues. The CDR3 protein is CASSRSSGRNEQFF. The CDR3, as DNA: TGTGCCAGCAGCCGGAGTAGCGGGAGGAATGAGCAGTTCTTC.

The chain has TRBV5-6 and TRBJ2-3; the D is unclear. Per the germline V gene, CDR1 is SGHDT and CDR2 is YYEEEE. V lost 4 bases and J 1 base, leaving 7 bases between the germline ends. The CDR3 sequence is 13 residues long. The CDR3 loop is CASSIPGTDTQYF. The DNA for the CDR3 is TGTGCCAGCAGCATACCAGGCACAGATACGCAGTATTTT.

The gene calls are TRBV7-9 and TRBJ2-1, with TRBD2 identical over 10 bases. V was clipped by 5 bases and J by 7 bases; unmatched bases: 11. The CDR3 has 16 residues. CDR1 and CDR2 from the germline V gene are SEHNR and FQNEAQ (reference sequence). The chain's CDR3 is CASSPRTSGGSNEQFF. The CDR3 nucleotides are TGTGCCAGCAGCCCCAGGACTAGCGGCGGTTCGAATGAGCAGTTCTTC.

The V gene is TRBV9, the J gene TRBJ2-1; 9 bases line up with TRBD1. The V segment lost 4 bases and the J segment 8 bases; nucleotides outside the gene matches: 10. The CDR3 sequence is 15 residues long. Germline-derived CDR1 and CDR2 are SGDLS and YYNGEE. The CDR3 here is CASSTYGTGLYEQFF. The CDR3, as DNA: TGTGCCAGCAGCACCTACGGGACAGGGTTGTATGAGCAGTTCTTC.

This chain links TRBV11-3 with TRBJ2-1, with D tentatively TRBD2 (5 bases). Germline lookup yields CDR1 SGHNT and CDR2 YENEEA. The CDR3 length is 15 residues. Trimming removed 5 bases at V and 4 bases at J, with 15 bases between. The CDR3 spells CASSPAAGAYNEQFF. In nucleotides, the CDR3 is TGTGCCAGCAGCCCAGCGGCGGGCGCTTACAATGAGCAGTTCTTC.

This clone was seen a handful of times. This chain joins TRBV3-1 (or the pseudogene TRBV3-2) and TRBJ1-2, with TRBD1 identical over 7 bases. CDR3 length: 17 residues. The germline V gene has CDR1 LGHDT and CDR2 YNNKEL (reference sequence). V was pared by 3 bases and J by 1 base, with 11 bases of the junction left unmatched. CDR3 nucleotides: TGTGCCAGCAGCCATGAGCTTGGGACAGAAATTAACTATGGCTACACCTTC. It translates to CASSHELGTEINYGYTF.

The chain employs TRBV2 and TRBJ1-1; maybe TRBD1 (5 bases). V gave up 0 bases and J gave up 4 bases, with 12 bases separating them. Per germline, CDR1 SNHLY and CDR2 FYNNEI. This CDR3 has 15 amino acids. The CDR3 here is CASSEALGGITEAFF. Here the CDR3 DNA reads TGTGCCAGCAGTGAAGCGCTCGGGGGGATCACTGAAGCTTTCTTT.

The V call is TRBV5-1, the J call TRBJ1-2; maybe TRBD1 (6 bases). Trimming shortened V by 3 bases and J by 6 bases, and 21 bases separated the two germline ends. Germline V gene data show CDR1 as SGHRS and CDR2 as YFSETQ. This CDR3 spans 16 amino acids. DNA for the CDR3: TGCGCCAGCAGCTCGGGGGGCGGGGGGTCTGTGGATGGCTACACCTTC. Amino acids: CASSSGGGGSVDGYTF.